This TCR beta chain was observed in a study of blood T cell repertoires in COVID-19 (dated by TCRdb to the early 2020s). Background on the whole study: Collaborator samples came from the United States, Italy and Spain and covered acute and convalescent phases of COVID-19. The material from the prospective study consisted of cDNA or gDNA derived from T cells, B-cell-depleted T cells, or PBMCs. Subjects who had been exposed to COVID-19, were actively infected with it, or had recovered from it provided the deeply sampled blood TCRbeta repertoires that made up the dataset. The repertoires were released in a freely available public database intended as a resource for research on the immune response to SARS-CoV-2. Samples were obtained from the ongoing ImmuneRACE study (first 160 participants) and from 1,254 subjects provided by 6 global collaborators. Where HLA class I and class II types were available, the types were taken from metadata supplied by the sample provider, not from assay-based typing. The sample metadata nearly always contained a de-identified subject ID, COVID-19 status, age in years and sex. Here is what the overall study found, with its caveats: The quantity of clinical and demographic metadata differed by source and by participant and was supplied without curation.

Whole blood was collected in K2EDTA tubes by collaborating institutions according to the institutions' own protocols. Collaborator samples were shipped for TCRbeta analysis as frozen whole blood, isolated PBMCs, or DNA extracted from either sample type. Notes on this clone: Its antigen remains undetermined. Base-call qualities are not available, and no considerably larger clone is one nucleotide away.

TCRbeta CDR3 regions were amplified from genomic DNA using the immunoSEQ Assay, a bias-controlled multiplex PCR. In the source study's methods: Within the assay, amplification of reference gene primers was used to estimate how many nucleated cells each sample contained. Sequence reads were collapsed and filtered to measure the absolute abundance of every unique TCRbeta CDR3 rearrangement. For each sample, productive Simpson clonality was calculated by taking the square root of Simpson's diversity index across productive rearrangements. This is the immuneACCESS table as TCRdb keeps it, with only in-frame sequences that have V and J called. A part of the clones is gone; compared with another copy, unresolved V genes explain less than half, and the rest is unexplained. That table furnishes V, J and clone size, whereas the DNA furnished D and trimming. This sample holds 94,000 or so clones; 70% to 85% were observed only once. The biggest ten clones account for 25% of the sample.

From the cysteine up to the phenylalanine, the CDR3 has a length of 14 residues. CDR3 DNA is the only sequence kept; it has 42 bases, read in frame from the first base. Via the germline V gene, CDR1 is KGHSH and CDR2 LQKENI. Relative to germline, V is 0 bases shorter and J is 7 bases shorter, with 10 bases between their ends. Here the chain combines TRBV18 and TRBJ2-1; a weak D assignment points to TRBD2 (6 bases agree). Sequencing was done on a sample of peripheral blood. This receptor was obtained from a man aged 55 to 70 with acute or convalescent COVID-19. The DNA reads as follows: TGTGCCAGCTCACCACCGAGGACTATGAATGAGCAGTTCTTC. This yields the protein CASSPPRTMNEQFF.